This TCR beta chain was captured by sequencing in a study of cytomegalovirus exposure and HLA in healthy donors. Study-wide background: HLA-typed donors contributed 65 million to 95 million unique TCRs, which were held in an early data release. Of the donors genotyped, about 410 in all, 65% to 90% fell in the Caucasian-associated ancestry cluster.

Study-level results: As confirmed in vitro, a few CMV-associated chains were specific for CMV antigens. The classifier was said to identify cytomegalovirus status with high specificity and sensitivity.

Germline values: CDR1 LGHNA, CDR2 YSLEER. V lost 2 bases to trimming and J lost 3 bases; unmatched junction nucleotides: 8. The CDR3 has 16 residues. Primers for the PCR totalled 60 Vbeta and 13 Jbeta. Method: immunoSEQ multiplex PCR; TCRdb's copy keeps in-frame clones and lacks some. The table records some 100,000 clones, about 76% of them present only once. On this clone: The antigen remains unidentified.

This TCR derives from a middle-aged man in good health and CMV-seronegative. The chain has TRBV4-3 and TRBJ2-7, with 9 bases lining up with TRBD1. The sequenced material came from PBMCs. The CDR3 here is CASSQLTGGVGYEQYF. Here the CDR3 DNA reads TGCGCCAGCAGCCAACTAACAGGGGGCGTAGGCTACGAGCAGTACTTC.